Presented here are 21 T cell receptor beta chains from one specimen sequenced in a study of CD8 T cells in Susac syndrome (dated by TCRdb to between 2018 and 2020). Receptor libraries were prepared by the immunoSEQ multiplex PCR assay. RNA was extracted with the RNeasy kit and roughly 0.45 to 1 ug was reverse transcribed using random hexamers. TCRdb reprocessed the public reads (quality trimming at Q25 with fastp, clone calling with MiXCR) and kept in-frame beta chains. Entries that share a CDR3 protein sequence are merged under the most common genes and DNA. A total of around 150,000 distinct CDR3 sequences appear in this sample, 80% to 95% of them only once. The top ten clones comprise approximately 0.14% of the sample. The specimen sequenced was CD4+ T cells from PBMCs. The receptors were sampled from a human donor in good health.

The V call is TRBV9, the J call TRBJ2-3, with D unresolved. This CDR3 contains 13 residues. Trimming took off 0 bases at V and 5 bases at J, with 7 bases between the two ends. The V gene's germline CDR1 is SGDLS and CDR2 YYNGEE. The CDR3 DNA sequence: TGTGCCAGCAGCGTAGGGTCGCAAGATACGCAGTATTTT. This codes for CASSVGSQDTQYF.

This CDR3 reads CASSYLETQYF. Here the CDR3 DNA reads TGTGCCAGCAGTTACCTGGAAACCCAGTACTTC. J is TRBJ2-5 and V is TRBV12-3 or TRBV12-4; D unresolved. V was clipped by 4 bases and J by 8 bases, with 8 bases between them. The CDR3 is 11 residues long.

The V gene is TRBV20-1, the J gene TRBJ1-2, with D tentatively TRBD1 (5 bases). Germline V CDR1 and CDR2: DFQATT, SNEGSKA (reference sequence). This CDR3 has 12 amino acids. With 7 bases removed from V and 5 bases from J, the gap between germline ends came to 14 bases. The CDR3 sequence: CSVSGQGYGYTF. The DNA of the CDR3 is TGCAGTGTATCTGGGCAGGGATATGGCTACACCTTC.

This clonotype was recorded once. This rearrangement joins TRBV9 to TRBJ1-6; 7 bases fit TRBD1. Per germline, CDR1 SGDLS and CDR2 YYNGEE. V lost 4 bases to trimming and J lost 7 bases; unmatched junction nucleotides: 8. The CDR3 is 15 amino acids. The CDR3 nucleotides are TGTGCCAGCAGCCCCACCGGACAGGAGAATTCACCCCTCCACTTT. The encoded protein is CASSPTGQENSPLHF.

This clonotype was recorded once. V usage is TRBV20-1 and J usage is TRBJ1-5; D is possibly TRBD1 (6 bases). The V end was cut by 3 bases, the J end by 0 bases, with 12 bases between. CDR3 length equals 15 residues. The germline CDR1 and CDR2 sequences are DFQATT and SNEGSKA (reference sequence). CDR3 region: CSARDSRDSNQPQHF. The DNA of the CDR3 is TGCAGTGCTAGGGACAGCCGGGATAGCAATCAGCCCCAGCATTTT.

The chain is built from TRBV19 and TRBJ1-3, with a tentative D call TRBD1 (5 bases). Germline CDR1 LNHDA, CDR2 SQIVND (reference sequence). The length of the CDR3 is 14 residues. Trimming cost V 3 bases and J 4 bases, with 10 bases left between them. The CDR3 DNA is TGTGCCAGTAGTATGGACAACATCGGAAACACCATATATTTT. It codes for CASSMDNIGNTIYF.

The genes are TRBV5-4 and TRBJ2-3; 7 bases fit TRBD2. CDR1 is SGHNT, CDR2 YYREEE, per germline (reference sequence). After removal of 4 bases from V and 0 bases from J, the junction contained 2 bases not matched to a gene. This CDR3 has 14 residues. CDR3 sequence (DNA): TGTGCCAGCAGCCTTAGCGGGAGCACAGATACGCAGTATTTT. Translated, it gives CASSLSGSTDTQYF.

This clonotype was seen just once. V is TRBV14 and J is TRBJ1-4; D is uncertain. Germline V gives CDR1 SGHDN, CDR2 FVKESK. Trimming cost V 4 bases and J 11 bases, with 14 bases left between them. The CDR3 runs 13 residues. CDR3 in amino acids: CASSPAFPQKLFF. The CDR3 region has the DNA TGTGCCAGCAGCCCCGCGTTCCCCCAGAAACTGTTTTTT.

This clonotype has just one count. CDR3 in amino acids: CASSSGDSSNTEAFF. The CDR3 nucleotides read TGTGCCAGCAGCTCCGGGGACAGTTCTAACACTGAAGCTTTCTTT. The rearrangement joins TRBV7-9 to TRBJ1-1; 7 nucleotides align to TRBD1. With V trimmed by 4 bases and J by 2 bases, 7 bases remained unmatched. Germline loops: CDR1 SEHNR, CDR2 FQNEAQ (reference sequence). This CDR3 is 15 amino acids long.

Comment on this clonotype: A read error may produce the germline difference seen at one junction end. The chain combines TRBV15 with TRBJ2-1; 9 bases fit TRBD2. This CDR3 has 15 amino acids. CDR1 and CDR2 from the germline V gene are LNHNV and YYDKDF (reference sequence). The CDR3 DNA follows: TGTGCCACCAACAGAGTAGGGCTAGCGGGGAATGAGCAGTTCTTC. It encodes CATNRVGLAGNEQFF.

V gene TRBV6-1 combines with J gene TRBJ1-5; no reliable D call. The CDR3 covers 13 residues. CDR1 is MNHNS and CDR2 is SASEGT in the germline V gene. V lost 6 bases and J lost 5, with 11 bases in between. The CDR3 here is CASSRVRDQPQHF. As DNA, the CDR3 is TGTGCCAGCAGCCGGGTGAGAGATCAGCCCCAGCATTTT.

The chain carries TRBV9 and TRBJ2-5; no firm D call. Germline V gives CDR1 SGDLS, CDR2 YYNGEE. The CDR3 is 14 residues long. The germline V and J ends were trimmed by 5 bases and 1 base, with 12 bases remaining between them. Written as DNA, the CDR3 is TGTGCCAGCAGTCTTACCGAGACCCAAGAGACCCAGTACTTC. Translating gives CASSLTETQETQYF.

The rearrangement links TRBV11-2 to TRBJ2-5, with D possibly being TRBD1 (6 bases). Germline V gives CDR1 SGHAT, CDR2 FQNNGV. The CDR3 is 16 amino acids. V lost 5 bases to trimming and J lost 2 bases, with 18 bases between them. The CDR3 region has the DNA TGTGCCAGCAGCGGGGACCCGACAGGCCTACAAGAGACCCAGTACTTC. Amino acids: CASSGDPTGLQETQYF.

The CDR3 bases are TGTGCCAGCAGTTTCGGAGGGGTAGAAAAACTGTTTTTT. Protein sequence: CASSFGGVEKLFF. The genes are TRBV12-3 or TRBV12-4 and TRBJ1-4; TRBD1 might be the D (5 bases). The CDR3 has 13 residues. V lost 3 bases to trimming and J lost 8 bases, with 10 bases between them.

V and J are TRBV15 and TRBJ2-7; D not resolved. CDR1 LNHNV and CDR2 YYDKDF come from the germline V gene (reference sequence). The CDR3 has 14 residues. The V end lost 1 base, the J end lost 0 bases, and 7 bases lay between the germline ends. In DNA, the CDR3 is TGTGCCACCAGCAGAGCCCAGAGCTCCTACGAGCAGTACTTC. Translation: CATSRAQSSYEQYF. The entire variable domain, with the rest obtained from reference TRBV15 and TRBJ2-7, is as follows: DAMVIQNPRYQVTQFGKPVTLSCSQTLNHNVMYWYQQKSSQAPKLLFHYYDKDFNNEADTPDNFQSRRPNTSFCFLDIRSPGLGDTAMYLCATSRAQSSYEQYFGPGTRLTVT.

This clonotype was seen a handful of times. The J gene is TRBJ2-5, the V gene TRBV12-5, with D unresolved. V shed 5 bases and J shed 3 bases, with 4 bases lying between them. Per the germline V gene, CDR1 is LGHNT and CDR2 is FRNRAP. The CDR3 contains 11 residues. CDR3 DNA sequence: TGTGCTAGTGGTCGAGAAGAGACCCAGTACTTC. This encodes CASGREETQYF.

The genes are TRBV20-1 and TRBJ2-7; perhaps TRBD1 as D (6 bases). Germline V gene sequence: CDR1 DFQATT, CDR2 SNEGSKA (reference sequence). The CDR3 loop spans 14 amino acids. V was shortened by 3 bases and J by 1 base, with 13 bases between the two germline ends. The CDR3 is CSASRSGQSYEQYF. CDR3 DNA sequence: TGCAGTGCTAGTCGCTCGGGACAATCCTACGAGCAGTACTTC.

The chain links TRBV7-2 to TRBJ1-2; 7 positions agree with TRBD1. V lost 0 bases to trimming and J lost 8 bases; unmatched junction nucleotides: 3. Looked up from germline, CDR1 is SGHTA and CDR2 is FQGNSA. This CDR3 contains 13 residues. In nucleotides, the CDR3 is TGTGCCAGCAGCTTAGCCGACAGGGAAGGCTACACCTTC. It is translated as CASSLADREGYTF.

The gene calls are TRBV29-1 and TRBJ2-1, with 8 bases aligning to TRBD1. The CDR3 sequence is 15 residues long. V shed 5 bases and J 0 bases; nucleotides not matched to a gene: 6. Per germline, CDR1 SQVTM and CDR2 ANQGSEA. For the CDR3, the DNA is TGCAGCGTTTCCGGGACAGGAAGCTCCTACAATGAGCAGTTCTTC. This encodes CSVSGTGSSYNEQFF.

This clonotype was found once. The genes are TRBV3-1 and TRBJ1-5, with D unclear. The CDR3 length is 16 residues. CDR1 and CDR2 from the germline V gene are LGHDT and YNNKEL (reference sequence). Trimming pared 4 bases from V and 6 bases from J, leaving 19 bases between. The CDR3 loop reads CASSPSGGAISQPQHF. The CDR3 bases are TGTGCCAGCAGCCCCTCGGGAGGAGCGATTTCTCAGCCCCAGCATTTT.

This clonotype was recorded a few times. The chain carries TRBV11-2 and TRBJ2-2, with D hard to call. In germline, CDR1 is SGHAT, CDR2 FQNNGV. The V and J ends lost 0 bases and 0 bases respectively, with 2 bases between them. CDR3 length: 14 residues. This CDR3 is CASSLDANTGELFF. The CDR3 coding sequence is TGTGCCAGCAGCTTAGATGCGAACACCGGGGAGCTGTTTTTT.